Below, 30 T cell receptor beta chains from the same sample are listed, as sequenced in a study of blood T cell repertoires in COVID-19. TCRdb's copy holds only in-frame clones and misses some; the assay was immunoSEQ multiplex PCR. The sample has about 180,000 clones; around 85% are singletons. The sequenced sample consisted of peripheral blood. Every receptor here comes from a man between 50 and 59 years old with active or convalescent COVID-19.

The V call is TRBV4-1, the J call TRBJ2-7, with a possible D match to TRBD2 (5 bases). This CDR3 is 14 amino acids long. With 2 bases removed from V and 1 base from J, the gap between germline ends came to 9 bases. Germline V lookup: CDR1 MGHRA, CDR2 YSYEKL. The CDR3 region is CASSQYDYSYEQYF. The CDR3 nucleotides read TGCGCCAGCAGCCAATACGACTATTCCTACGAGCAGTACTTC.

J is TRBJ2-1 and V is TRBV27; D is perhaps TRBD1 (6 bases). The CDR3 is 16 residues long. Trimming stripped 6 bases from V and 3 bases from J, with 18 bases between. Germline lookup yields CDR1 MNHEY and CDR2 SMNVEV (reference sequence). As DNA, the CDR3 is TGTGCCAGCAGCCCCAGAGAGGGGGAAGGCTACAATGAGCAGTTCTTC. This codes for CASSPREGEGYNEQFF.

The chain links TRBV11-2 to TRBJ1-5, with D possibly TRBD1 on 6 matching bases. V lost 5 bases to trimming and J lost 2 bases, with 13 bases between them. CDR3 length equals 15 residues. Germline CDR1 is SGHAT and CDR2 is FQNNGV. The CDR3 protein is CASSKKGDGNQPQHF. The CDR3 coding sequence is TGTGCCAGCAGCAAAAAGGGGGACGGCAATCAGCCCCAGCATTTT.

The chain employs TRBV12-5 and TRBJ2-1; TRBD2 matches 8 bases. Germline-derived CDR1 and CDR2 are LGHNT and FRNRAP. The CDR3 contains 13 residues. With V trimmed by 8 bases and J by 9 bases, 9 bases remained unmatched. CDR3 sequence reads: CASSIAGFTEQFF. The CDR3 nucleotides read TGTGCTAGTAGCATAGCGGGGTTTACTGAGCAGTTCTTC.

This chain uses TRBV6-5 with TRBJ2-6; D is unresolved. The V gene lost 6 bases and the J gene lost 0 bases, with 6 bases spanning the gap. Germline CDR1 and CDR2: MNHEY and SVGAGI. This CDR3 is built from 14 residues. CDR3 protein: CASSLSSGANVLTF. CDR3 in DNA: TGTGCCAGCAGCCTAAGCTCTGGGGCCAACGTCCTGACTTTC.

V gene TRBV9 combines with J gene TRBJ2-3, with TRBD2 as a possible D gene (6 bases). Germline assignment: CDR1 SGDLS and CDR2 YYNGEE. The length of the CDR3 is 15 residues. Between the trimmed V and J ends, which lost 4 bases and 2 bases, there was a span of 14 bases. CDR3 sequence (DNA): TGTGCCAGCAGCCTGTTGGGGGACTTCACAGATACGCAGTATTTT. This encodes CASSLLGDFTDTQYF.

This rearrangement joins TRBV6-1 to TRBJ2-7; no clear D gene. Per germline, CDR1 MNHNS and CDR2 SASEGT. The CDR3 has 15 amino acids. V was shortened by 3 bases and J by 2 bases, with 14 bases between the two germline ends. The chain's CDR3 is CASSDPSRGTYEQYF. As DNA, the CDR3 is TGTGCCAGCAGTGATCCGTCGCGCGGAACCTACGAGCAGTACTTC.

The gene calls are TRBV7-3 and TRBJ2-5, with a weak D call TRBD1 (5 bases). There are 14 residues in the CDR3. V was shortened by 3 bases and J by 5 bases, with 13 bases between the two germline ends. Germline V gene sequence: CDR1 SGHTA, CDR2 FQGTGA. CDR3 protein: CASSFQGGYETQYF. CDR3 DNA sequence: TGTGCCAGCAGCTTCCAGGGTGGTTACGAGACCCAGTACTTC. Filled out from reference TRBV7-3 and TRBJ2-5, the complete variable domain reads GAGVSQTPSNKVTEKGKYVELRCDPISGHTALYWYRQSLGQGPEFLIYFQGTGAADDSGLPNDRFFAVRPEGSVSTLKIQRTERGDSAVYLCASSFQGGYETQYFGPGTRLLVL.

The chain couples TRBV11-3 to TRBJ1-1; maybe TRBD1 (5 bases). CDR1 SGHNT and CDR2 YENEEA come from the germline V gene. V was cut by 4 bases and J by 6 bases, with 12 bases left in between. The CDR3 runs 13 residues. The CDR3 DNA sequence: TGTGCCAGCAGCTCCCGGCCGGGGGCTGAAGCTTTCTTT. It yields the protein CASSSRPGAEAFF.

The chain couples TRBV6-6 to TRBJ2-5; 10 nucleotides line up with TRBD1. CDR3 length equals 16 residues. V dropped 2 bases and J dropped 0; count of bases not matched to a gene: 3. Germline assignment: CDR1 MNHNY and CDR2 SVGAGI (reference sequence). Here the CDR3 DNA reads TGTGCCAGCAGTTACCCCGGGACAGGGGACCAAGAGACCCAGTACTTC. It specifies CASSYPGTGDQETQYF.

For the CDR3, the DNA is TGTGCCACCAGCAGCCGTCGACTCAGAGACCTTAGCAATCAGCCCCAGCATTTT. It yields the protein CATSSRRLRDLSNQPQHF. The chain joins TRBV15 to TRBJ1-5; D is unresolved. The germline V and J ends were trimmed by 3 bases and 0 bases, with 18 bases remaining between them. There are 18 residues in the CDR3. Germline V gene data show CDR1 as LNHNV and CDR2 as YYDKDF (reference sequence).

The chain uses TRBV7-3 and TRBJ2-2; no clear D. The ends were cut back, 5 bases at V and 5 bases at J, with 18 bases in the middle. Germline assignment: CDR1 SGHTA and CDR2 FQGTGA. This CDR3 region has 16 residues. CDR3 protein: CASSHSTSVGTGELFF. CDR3 sequence (DNA): TGTGCCAGCAGCCACTCAACTTCCGTCGGGACCGGGGAGCTGTTTTTT.

The CDR3 nucleotides are TGTGCCAGCAGCTTGTCTGGGGCAGCCTCCTACGAGCAGTACTTC. This translates into CASSLSGAASYEQYF. The chain has TRBV5-4 and TRBJ2-7, with TRBD1 as a possible D gene (5 bases). V lost 1 base and J lost 0, with 11 bases in between. Germline lookup yields CDR1 SGHNT and CDR2 YYREEE (reference sequence). The CDR3 covers 15 residues.

This clone was picked up a small number of times. This rearrangement joins TRBV2 to TRBJ1-2; 10 positions match TRBD1. The CDR3 consists of 16 residues. J lost 1 base, V lost 3 bases, and 5 bases had no gene match. CDR1 SNHLY and CDR2 FYNNEI come from the germline V gene. The CDR3 here is CASSDSRTGGNYGYTF. The DNA of the CDR3 is TGTGCCAGCAGTGACTCCCGGACAGGGGGTAACTATGGCTACACCTTC.

V is TRBV11-3 and J is TRBJ1-1; possibly TRBD1 for D (6 bases). The CDR3 runs to 14 residues. Looked up from germline, CDR1 is SGHNT and CDR2 is YENEEA. Trimming removed 4 bases at V and 2 bases at J, with 11 bases between. CDR3 residues: CASSSQGPNTEAFF. DNA for the CDR3: TGTGCCAGCAGCTCACAGGGCCCCAACACTGAAGCTTTCTTT.

The chain couples TRBV7-6 to TRBJ1-3; D is ambiguous. The CDR3 has 15 residues. CDR1 SGHVS and CDR2 FNYEAQ come from the germline V gene. The V and J ends lost 4 bases and 2 bases respectively, with 12 bases between them. The CDR3 DNA reads as TGTGCCAGCAGCTCACCCCCGGGAACTGGAAACACCATATATTTT. Translation gives CASSSPPGTGNTIYF. Full variable domain (outside the CDR3, taken from reference TRBV7-6 and TRBJ1-3): GAGVSQSPRYKVTKRGQDVALRCDPISGHVSLYWYRQALGQGPEFLTYFNYEAQQDKSGLPNDRFSAERPEGSISTLTIQRTEQRDSAMYRCASSSPPGTGNTIYFGEGSWLTVV.

The chain uses TRBV18 and TRBJ2-7, with D perhaps TRBD2 (5 bases). CDR1 is KGHSH, CDR2 LQKENI, per germline. The CDR3 is 16 residues long. Trimming took off 6 bases at V and 2 bases at J, with 20 bases between the two ends. The CDR3 here is CASSPDSNTGTYEQYF. In DNA form, the CDR3 reads TGTGCCAGCTCCCCCGATTCCAATACGGGGACCTACGAGCAGTACTTC. Variable domain in full (rest from reference TRBV18 and TRBJ2-7): NAGVMQNPRHLVRRRGQEARLRCSPMKGHSHVYWYRQLPEEGLKFMVYLQKENIIDESGMPKERFSAEFPKEGPSILRIQQVVRGDSAAYFCASSPDSNTGTYEQYFGPGTRLTVT.

The chain joins TRBV18 to TRBJ2-2; possible D gene TRBD2, 5 bases. The CDR3 runs 17 residues. Germline loops: CDR1 KGHSH, CDR2 LQKENI. The germline V and J ends were trimmed by 3 bases and 4 bases, with 18 bases remaining between them. The CDR3 bases are TGTGCCAGCTCACCCTCTGGGCTTGGGGAGCTCACCGGGGAGCTGTTTTTT. Translating it yields CASSPSGLGELTGELFF.

CDR3 amino acids: CASSQEDRGAYNSPLHF. Written as DNA, the CDR3 is TGTGCCAGCAGCCAGGAAGACAGGGGCGCCTATAATTCACCCCTCCACTTT. The V and J genes are TRBV7-3 and TRBJ1-6; 8 positions match TRBD1. CDR1 and CDR2 from the germline V gene are SGHTA and FQGTGA. There are 17 residues in the CDR3. Germline trimming cut 5 bases from V and 2 bases from J; bases unmatched to any gene: 8.

The genes are TRBV10-3 and TRBJ1-1; TRBD1 agrees at 10 bases. V dropped 10 bases and J dropped 5; count of bases not matched to a gene: 7. The CDR3 covers 13 residues. Germline V gene data show CDR1 as ENHRY and CDR2 as SYGVKD. The CDR3 DNA reads TGTGCCACCAGACAGGGGGCGAATACTGAAGCTTTCTTT. Amino acids: CATRQGANTEAFF.

This clone was observed a handful of times. The chain employs TRBV30 and TRBJ1-2; TRBD1 matches at 7 bases. The CDR3 is 20 amino acids. After removal of 0 bases from V and 0 bases from J, the junction contained 19 bases not matched to a gene. Germline CDR1 is GTSNPN and CDR2 is SVGIG (reference sequence). The CDR3 sequence is CAWSVEVVLFGTVSNYGYTF. DNA for the CDR3: TGTGCCTGGAGTGTAGAGGTGGTGTTATTCGGGACAGTGTCTAACTATGGCTACACCTTC.

The chain is built from TRBV18 and TRBJ1-2, with a possible D match to TRBD1 (6 bases). This CDR3 region has 12 residues. V gave up 3 bases and J gave up 4 bases, with 6 bases separating them. The V gene's germline CDR1 is KGHSH and CDR2 LQKENI. The CDR3 region is CASSPDSYGYTF. The DNA for the CDR3 is TGTGCCAGCTCACCGGACAGCTATGGCTACACCTTC.

This rearrangement joins TRBV5-1 to TRBJ2-3; TRBD2 aligns across 12 bases. Germline V CDR1 and CDR2: SGHRS, YFSETQ. The CDR3 is 15 amino acids. V dropped 4 bases and J dropped 5; count of bases not matched to a gene: 5. The CDR3 reads CASSPSSGGVDTQYF. The CDR3 coding sequence is TGCGCCAGCAGCCCATCTAGCGGGGGGGTAGATACGCAGTATTTT.

This clone was recorded once. J is TRBJ1-1 and V is TRBV12-3 or TRBV12-4; TRBD1 might be the D (5 bases). Between the trimmed V and J ends, which lost 3 bases and 1 base, there was a span of 6 bases. This CDR3 has 13 residues. In DNA, the CDR3 is TGTGCCAGCAGTTTGGACAAGAACACTGAAGCTTTCTTT. Residues: CASSLDKNTEAFF.

Only one count was recorded for this clone. The chain employs TRBV3-1 (or the pseudogene TRBV3-2) and TRBJ2-3, with D tentatively TRBD2 (5 bases). Trimming removed 8 bases from V and 4 bases from J, with 31 bases in between. CDR1 LGHDT and CDR2 YNNKEL come from the germline V gene (reference sequence). The length of the CDR3 is 19 residues. CDR3 in amino acids: CASRVVRSHTPPGADTQYF. The CDR3 nucleotides are TGTGCCAGCCGAGTTGTACGATCGCATACCCCCCCCGGGGCAGATACGCAGTATTTT.

This rearrangement joins TRBV30 to TRBJ1-1, with D unclear. Germline V gene lookup returns CDR1 GTSNPN and CDR2 SVGIG (reference sequence). CDR3 length equals 13 residues. V was shortened by 2 bases and J by 1 base, with 8 bases between the two germline ends. CDR3 DNA: TGTGCCTGGAGTTCAAGCCCGAACACTGAAGCTTTCTTT. This sequence encodes CAWSSSPNTEAFF.

The chain uses TRBV6-2 or TRBV6-3 and TRBJ2-3, with 9 bases lining up with TRBD2. J lost 2 bases, V lost 5 bases, and 2 bases had no gene match. This CDR3 is built from 14 residues. Per germline, CDR1 MNHEY and CDR2 SVGEGT. CDR3 in amino acids: CASSRLAVTDTQYF. The CDR3 DNA reads TGTGCCAGCAGTAGACTAGCGGTCACAGATACGCAGTATTTT.

This rearrangement joins TRBV5-1 to TRBJ1-1, with D possibly TRBD1 on 6 matching bases. CDR3 length: 14 residues. CDR1 and CDR2 (germline): SGHRS, YFSETQ. Trimming removed 0 bases at V and 2 bases at J, with 8 bases between. The CDR3 reads CASSLGTENTEAFF. CDR3 in DNA: TGCGCCAGCAGCTTGGGGACAGAAAACACTGAAGCTTTCTTT.

V is TRBV11-2 and J is TRBJ2-7; TRBD2 aligns across 8 bases. Germline values: CDR1 SGHAT, CDR2 FQNNGV. After removal of 4 bases from V and 4 bases from J, the junction contained 15 bases not matched to a gene. The CDR3 consists of 17 residues. CDR3 sequence reads: CASSSKLSGSFVYEQYF. In DNA, the CDR3 is TGTGCCAGCAGCTCGAAGCTGAGCGGGAGTTTCGTGTACGAGCAGTACTTC.

The chain has TRBV30 and TRBJ1-3; D not resolved. There are 13 residues in the CDR3. The germline CDR1 and CDR2 sequences are GTSNPN and SVGIG (reference sequence). The V end was cut by 4 bases, the J end by 4 bases, with 11 bases between. DNA for the CDR3: TGTGCCTGGACTCGTCCCCCGGGAAACACCATATATTTT. Its protein product is CAWTRPPGNTIYF.